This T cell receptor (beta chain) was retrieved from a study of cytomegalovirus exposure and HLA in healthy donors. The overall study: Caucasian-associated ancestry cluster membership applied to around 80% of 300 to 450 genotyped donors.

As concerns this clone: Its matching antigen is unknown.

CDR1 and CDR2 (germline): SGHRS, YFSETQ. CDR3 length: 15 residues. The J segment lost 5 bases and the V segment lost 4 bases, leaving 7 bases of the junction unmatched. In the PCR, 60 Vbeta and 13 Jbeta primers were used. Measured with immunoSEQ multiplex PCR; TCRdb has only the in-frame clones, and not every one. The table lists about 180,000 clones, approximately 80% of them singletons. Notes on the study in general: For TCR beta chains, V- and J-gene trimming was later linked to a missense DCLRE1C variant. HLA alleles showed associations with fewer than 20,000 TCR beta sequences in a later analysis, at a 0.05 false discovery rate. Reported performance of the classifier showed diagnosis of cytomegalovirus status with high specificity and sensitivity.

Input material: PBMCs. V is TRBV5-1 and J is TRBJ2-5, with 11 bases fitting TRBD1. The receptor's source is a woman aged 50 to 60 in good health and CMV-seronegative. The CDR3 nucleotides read TGCGCCAGCAGCCCAGGACAGGGGGCGGGGGAGACCCAGTACTTC. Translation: CASSPGQGAGETQYF.